Sequencing of this T cell receptor beta chain was carried out in a study of breast tumors, draining lymph nodes, adjacent tissues. Whole-study results and caveats: Most tumor T cells seemingly derive from lymph node, then expand in tumor.

Breast cancer patients provided tissue from their axillary draining lymph nodes. In TCRdb, the multiplex PCR reads were re-called with MiXCR into one record per CDR3 protein. The sample holds 100,000 to 150,000 distinct CDR3 sequences, about 20% seen once. V shed 8 bases and J 6 bases; nucleotides not matched to a gene: 7. The germline gives CDR1 KGHSH, CDR2 LQKENI. The CDR3 spans 13 residues. This clonotype was seen many times. Its antigen is as yet unknown. J is TRBJ2-1 and V is TRBV18, with 7 bases aligning to TRBD1. Sequencing input: axillary lymph node tissue. The clonotype comes from a female donor with breast cancer. Some clones in this sample may be carry-over from other donors' samples. CDR3 in DNA: TGTGCCAGCCACACAGGGGAACGCAATGAGCAGTTCTTC. It codes for CASHTGERNEQFF.